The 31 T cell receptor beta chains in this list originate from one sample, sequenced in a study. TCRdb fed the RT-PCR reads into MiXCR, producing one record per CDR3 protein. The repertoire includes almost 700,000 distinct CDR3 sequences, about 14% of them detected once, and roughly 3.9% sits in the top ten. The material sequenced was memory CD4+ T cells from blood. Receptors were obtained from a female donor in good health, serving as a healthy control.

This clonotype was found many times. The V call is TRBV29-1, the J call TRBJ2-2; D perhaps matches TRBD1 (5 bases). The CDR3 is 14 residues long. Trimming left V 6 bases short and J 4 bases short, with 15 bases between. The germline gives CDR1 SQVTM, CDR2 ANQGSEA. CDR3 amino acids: CSVLPRDPTGELFF. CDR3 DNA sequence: TGCAGCGTGCTACCCAGGGATCCCACCGGGGAGCTGTTTTTT.

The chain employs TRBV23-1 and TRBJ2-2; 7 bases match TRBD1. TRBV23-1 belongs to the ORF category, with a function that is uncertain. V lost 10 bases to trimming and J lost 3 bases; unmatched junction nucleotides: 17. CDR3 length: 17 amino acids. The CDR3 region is CATRCPGTEVYTGELFF. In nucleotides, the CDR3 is TGCGCCACGCGCTGCCCCGGGACAGAGGTGTACACCGGGGAGCTGTTTTTT.

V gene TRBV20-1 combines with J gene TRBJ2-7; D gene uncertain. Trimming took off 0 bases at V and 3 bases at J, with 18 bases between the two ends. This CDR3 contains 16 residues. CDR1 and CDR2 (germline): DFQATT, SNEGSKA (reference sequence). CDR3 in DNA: TGCAGTGCTAGAGATGCCGTACGGCAGCGAGTCTACGAGCAGTACTTC. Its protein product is CSARDAVRQRVYEQYF.

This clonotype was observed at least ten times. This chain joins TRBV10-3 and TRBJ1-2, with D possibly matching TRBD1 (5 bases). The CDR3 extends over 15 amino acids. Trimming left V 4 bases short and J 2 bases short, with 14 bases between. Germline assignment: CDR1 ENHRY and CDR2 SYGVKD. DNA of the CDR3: TGTGCCATCAGTGCGGGACCGAATCTCAACTATGGCTACACCTTC. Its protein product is CAISAGPNLNYGYTF.

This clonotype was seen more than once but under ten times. The CDR3 region has the DNA TGCAGTGCTCAAACCCCGGGACAGGGGTTTGGCTACACCTTC. The encoded protein is CSAQTPGQGFGYTF. The gene calls are TRBV20-1 and TRBJ1-2; 10 nucleotides match TRBD1. Germline lookup yields CDR1 DFQATT and CDR2 SNEGSKA (reference sequence). V lost 5 bases to trimming and J lost 7 bases; unmatched junction nucleotides: 10. CDR3 length: 14 residues.

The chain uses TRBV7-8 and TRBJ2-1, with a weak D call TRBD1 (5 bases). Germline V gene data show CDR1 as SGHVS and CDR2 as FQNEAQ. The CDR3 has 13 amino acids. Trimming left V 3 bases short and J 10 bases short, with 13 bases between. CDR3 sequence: CASSFQDTREQFF. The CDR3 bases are TGTGCCAGCAGCTTCCAGGACACACGGGAGCAGTTCTTC.

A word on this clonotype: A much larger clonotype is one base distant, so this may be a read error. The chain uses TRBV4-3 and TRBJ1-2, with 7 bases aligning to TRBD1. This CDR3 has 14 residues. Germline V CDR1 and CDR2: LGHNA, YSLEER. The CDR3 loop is CTSSQETGIYGYTF. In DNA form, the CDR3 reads TGCACCAGCAGCCAAGAGACAGGGATATATGGCTACACCTTC.

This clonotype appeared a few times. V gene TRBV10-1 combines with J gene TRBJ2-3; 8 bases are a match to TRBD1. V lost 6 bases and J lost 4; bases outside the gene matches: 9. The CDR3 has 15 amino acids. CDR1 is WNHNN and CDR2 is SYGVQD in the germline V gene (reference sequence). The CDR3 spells CASRRGQGASDTQYF. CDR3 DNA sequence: TGCGCCAGCAGAAGGGGTCAGGGGGCCTCAGATACGCAGTATTTT.

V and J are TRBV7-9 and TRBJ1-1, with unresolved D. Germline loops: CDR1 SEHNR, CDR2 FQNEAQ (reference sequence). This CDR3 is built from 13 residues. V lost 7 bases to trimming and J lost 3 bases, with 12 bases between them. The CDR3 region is CASKSQEHTEAFF. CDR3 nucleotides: TGTGCCAGCAAGTCCCAGGAGCACACTGAAGCTTTCTTT.

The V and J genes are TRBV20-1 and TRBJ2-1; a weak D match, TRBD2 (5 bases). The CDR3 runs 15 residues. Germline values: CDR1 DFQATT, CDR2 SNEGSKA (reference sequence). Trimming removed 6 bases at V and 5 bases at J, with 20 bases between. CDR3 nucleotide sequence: TGCAGTGCCCTCGCGCCAGCGGTAAAAAACAATGAGCAGTTCTTC. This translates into CSALAPAVKNNEQFF.

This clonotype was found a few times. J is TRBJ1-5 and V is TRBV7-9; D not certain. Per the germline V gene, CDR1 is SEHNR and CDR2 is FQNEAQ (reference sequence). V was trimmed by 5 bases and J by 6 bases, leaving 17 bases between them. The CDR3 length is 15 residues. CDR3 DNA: TGTGCCAGCAGCCCTCTCGCGACCGCCTCTCAGCCCCAGCATTTT. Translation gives CASSPLATASQPQHF.

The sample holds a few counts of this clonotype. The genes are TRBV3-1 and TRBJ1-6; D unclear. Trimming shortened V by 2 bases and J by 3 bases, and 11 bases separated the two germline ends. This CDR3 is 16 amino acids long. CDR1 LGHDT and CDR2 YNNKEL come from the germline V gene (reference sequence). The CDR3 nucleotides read TGTGCCAGCAGCCAAACTGCCGGGAGCTATAATTCACCCCTCCACTTT. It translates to CASSQTAGSYNSPLHF.

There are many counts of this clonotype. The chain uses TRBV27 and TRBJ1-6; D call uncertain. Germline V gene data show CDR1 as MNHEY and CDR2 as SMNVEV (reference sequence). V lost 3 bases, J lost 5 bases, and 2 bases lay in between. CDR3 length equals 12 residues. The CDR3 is CASSFNNSPLHF. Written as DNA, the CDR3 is TGTGCCAGCAGTTTTAATAATTCACCCCTCCACTTT.

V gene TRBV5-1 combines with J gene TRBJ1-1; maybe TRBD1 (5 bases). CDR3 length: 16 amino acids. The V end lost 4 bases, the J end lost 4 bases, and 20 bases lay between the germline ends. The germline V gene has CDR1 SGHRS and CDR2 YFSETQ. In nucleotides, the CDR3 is TGCGCCAGCAGCGTTACGGGGGGGGAATGGACCACTGAAGCTTTCTTT. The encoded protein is CASSVTGGEWTTEAFF. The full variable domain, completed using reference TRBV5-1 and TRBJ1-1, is KAGVTQTPRYLIKTRGQQVTLSCSPISGHRSVSWYQQTPGQGLQFLFEYFSETQRNKGNFPGRFSGRQFSNSRSEMNVSTLELGDSALYLCASSVTGGEWTTEAFFGQGTRLTVV.

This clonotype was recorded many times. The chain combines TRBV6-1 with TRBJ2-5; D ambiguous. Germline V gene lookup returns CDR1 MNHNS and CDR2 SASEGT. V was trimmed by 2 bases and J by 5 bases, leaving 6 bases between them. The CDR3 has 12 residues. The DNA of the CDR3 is TGTGCCAGCAGTGAACTGGGGGAGACCCAGTACTTC. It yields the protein CASSELGETQYF.

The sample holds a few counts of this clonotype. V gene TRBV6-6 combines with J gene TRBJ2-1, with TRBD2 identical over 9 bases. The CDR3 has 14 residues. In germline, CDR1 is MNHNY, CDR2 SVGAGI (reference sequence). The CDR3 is CACIDAGGYNEQFF. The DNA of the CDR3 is TGTGCATGCATCGATGCGGGAGGGTACAATGAGCAGTTCTTC.

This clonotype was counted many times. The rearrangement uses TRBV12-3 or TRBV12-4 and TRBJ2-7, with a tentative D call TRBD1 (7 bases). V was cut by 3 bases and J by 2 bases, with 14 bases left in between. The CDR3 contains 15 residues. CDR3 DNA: TGTGCCAGCAGTTTCGCCGGAGGGGGCACCTACGAGCAGTACTTC. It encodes CASSFAGGGTYEQYF.

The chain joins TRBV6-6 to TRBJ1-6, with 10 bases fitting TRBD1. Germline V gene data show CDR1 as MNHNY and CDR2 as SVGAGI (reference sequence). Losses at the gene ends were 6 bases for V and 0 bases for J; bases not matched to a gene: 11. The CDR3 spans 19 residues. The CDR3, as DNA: TGTGCCAGCAGCAACCCCCGGACAGGGGGAAGCTCCTATAATTCACCCCTCCACTTT. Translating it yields CASSNPRTGGSSYNSPLHF.

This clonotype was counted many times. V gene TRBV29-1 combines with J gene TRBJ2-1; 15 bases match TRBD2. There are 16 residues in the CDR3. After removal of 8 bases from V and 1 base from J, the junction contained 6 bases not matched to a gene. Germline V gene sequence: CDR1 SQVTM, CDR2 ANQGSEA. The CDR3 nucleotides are TGCAGCCCCACCGGACTAGCGGGAGGGTCCTACAATGAGCAGTTCTTC. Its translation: CSPTGLAGGSYNEQFF.

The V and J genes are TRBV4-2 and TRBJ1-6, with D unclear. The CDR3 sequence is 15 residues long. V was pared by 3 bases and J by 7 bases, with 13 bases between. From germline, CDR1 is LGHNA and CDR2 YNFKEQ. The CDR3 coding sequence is TGTGCCAGCAGCCACCCGACGGATTCAAATTCACCCCTCCACTTT. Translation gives CASSHPTDSNSPLHF.

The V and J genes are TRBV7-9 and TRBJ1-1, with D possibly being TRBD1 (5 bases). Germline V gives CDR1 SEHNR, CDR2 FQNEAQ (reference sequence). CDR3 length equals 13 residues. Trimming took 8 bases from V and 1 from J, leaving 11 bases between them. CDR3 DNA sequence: TGTGCCAGCGGTAGGGGATCGAACACTGAAGCTTTCTTT. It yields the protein CASGRGSNTEAFF.

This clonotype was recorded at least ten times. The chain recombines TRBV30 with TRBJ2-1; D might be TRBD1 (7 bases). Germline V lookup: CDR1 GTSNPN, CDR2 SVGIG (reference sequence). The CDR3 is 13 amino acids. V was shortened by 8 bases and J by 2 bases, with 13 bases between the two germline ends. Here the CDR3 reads CARTGEAYNEQFF. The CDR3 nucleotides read TGTGCCCGAACAGGGGAGGCCTACAATGAGCAGTTCTTC.

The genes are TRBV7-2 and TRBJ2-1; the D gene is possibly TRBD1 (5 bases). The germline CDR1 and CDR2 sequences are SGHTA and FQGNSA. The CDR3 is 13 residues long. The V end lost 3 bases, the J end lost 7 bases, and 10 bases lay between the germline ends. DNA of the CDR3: TGTGCCAGCAGCTTGCCAGGGCGGAATGAGCAGTTCTTC. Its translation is CASSLPGRNEQFF.

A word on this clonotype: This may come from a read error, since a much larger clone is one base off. The CDR3 loop is CASRNRANTGELFF. CDR3 coding DNA: TGTGCCAGCAGGAACAGGGCGAACACCGGGGAGCTGTTTTTT. This chain uses TRBV3-1 with TRBJ2-2; D is possibly TRBD1 (6 bases). Germline-derived CDR1 and CDR2 are LGHDT and YNNKEL (reference sequence). Trimming cost V 6 bases and J 0 bases, with 8 bases left between them. CDR3 size: 14 residues.

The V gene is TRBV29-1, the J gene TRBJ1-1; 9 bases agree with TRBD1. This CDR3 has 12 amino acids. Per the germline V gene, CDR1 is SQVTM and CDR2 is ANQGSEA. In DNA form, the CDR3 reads TGCAGTGCTACAGGGGGCAAAACTGAAGCTTTCTTT. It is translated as CSATGGKTEAFF.

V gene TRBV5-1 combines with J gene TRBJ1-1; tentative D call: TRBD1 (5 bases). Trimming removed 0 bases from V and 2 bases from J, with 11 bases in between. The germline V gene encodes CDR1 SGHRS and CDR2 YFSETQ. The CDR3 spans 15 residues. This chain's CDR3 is CASSLGSGTNTEAFF. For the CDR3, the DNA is TGCGCCAGCAGCTTGGGGTCAGGGACTAACACTGAAGCTTTCTTT.

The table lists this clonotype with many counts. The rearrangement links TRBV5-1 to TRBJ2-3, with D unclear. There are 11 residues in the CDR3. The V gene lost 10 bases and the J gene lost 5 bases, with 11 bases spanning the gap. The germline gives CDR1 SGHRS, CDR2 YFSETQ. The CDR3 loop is CAGDIGDTQYF. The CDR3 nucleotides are TGCGCCGGAGATATTGGAGATACGCAGTATTTT.

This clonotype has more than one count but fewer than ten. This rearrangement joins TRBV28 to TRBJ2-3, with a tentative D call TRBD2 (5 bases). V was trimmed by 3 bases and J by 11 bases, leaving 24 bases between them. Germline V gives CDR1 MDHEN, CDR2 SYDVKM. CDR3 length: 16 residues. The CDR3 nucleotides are TGTGCCAGCAGTTTCAGTGGAGGTATACCGGGTGGGAAGCAGTATTTT. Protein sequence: CASSFSGGIPGGKQYF.

CDR3: CASKLGGYTEAFF. The DNA of the CDR3 is TGTGCCAGCAAACTTGGGGGTTACACTGAAGCTTTCTTT. V is TRBV27 and J is TRBJ1-1; D is perhaps TRBD1 (5 bases). The V gene lost 7 bases and the J gene lost 3 bases, with 12 bases spanning the gap. The germline gives CDR1 MNHEY, CDR2 SMNVEV (reference sequence). The CDR3 contains 13 residues.

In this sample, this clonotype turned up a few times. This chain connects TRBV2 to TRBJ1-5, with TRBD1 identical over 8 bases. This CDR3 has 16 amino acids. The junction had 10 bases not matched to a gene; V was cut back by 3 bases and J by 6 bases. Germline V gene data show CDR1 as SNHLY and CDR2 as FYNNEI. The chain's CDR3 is CASSDPGQVTGQPQHF. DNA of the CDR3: TGTGCCAGCAGTGATCCGGGACAGGTCACCGGTCAGCCCCAGCATTTT. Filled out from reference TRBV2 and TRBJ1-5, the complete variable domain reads EPEVTQTPSHQVTQMGQEVILRCVPISNHLYFYWYRQILGQKVEFLVSFYNNEISEKSEIFDDQFSVERPDGSNFTLKIRSTKLEDSAMYFCASSDPGQVTGQPQHFGDGTRLSIL.

CDR3 nucleotides: TGCGCCAGCAGAGCTGGGGCTAGCGACACAGATACGCAGTATTTT. Encoded protein: CASRAGASDTDTQYF. The rearrangement links TRBV5-1 to TRBJ2-3; tentative D call: TRBD2 (6 bases). The V gene lost 5 bases and the J gene lost 2 bases, with 15 bases spanning the gap. Germline values: CDR1 SGHRS, CDR2 YFSETQ. The CDR3 spans 15 residues.